A single T cell receptor beta chain is shown here with its context. Its target is not known. The read ends 3 residues early relative to the CDR3; the germline J gene fills the gap. The CDR3 runs 15 residues. Germline V lookup: CDR1 LNHDA, CDR2 SQIVND (reference sequence). The V end was cut by 3 bases, the J end by 7 bases, with 16 bases between. This sample stems from a study of T cell clonality in common variable immunodeficiency. Study-wide findings and caveats: Links between repertoire features and CVID complications were heterogeneity-limited.

Clones were read by immunoSEQ multiplex PCR, and TCRdb kept only the in-frame ones, dropping some. The sample was found to contain approximately 81,000 clones, and every one recurs. This receptor was obtained from a person aged 18 to 75 in good health. This chain connects TRBV19 to TRBJ1-5; a possible D gene is TRBD1 (5 bases). The sample taken for sequencing was peripheral blood mononuclear cells. The CDR3 region is CASSILDSRGQPQHF. The sequenced CDR3 bases are TGTGCCAGTAGTATTCTCGACTCGAGGGGACAGCCC.